The 8 T cell receptor beta chains below come from one sample, sequenced in a study of T cells in Graves' hyperthyroidism and ophthalmopathy. Researchers took RNA transcripts and amplified the TCR beta CDR3 regions from them. Using the HTBI primer set, a first-round RT-PCR was run on the TCR CDR3. One entry per CDR3 protein results from TCRdb running MiXCR on the multiplex PCR reads. The data show around 610,000 distinct CDR3 sequences, roughly 15% seen once. Material: blood. These receptors came from a middle-aged woman with Graves' ophthalmopathy.

This clonotype was seen ten or more times. The rearrangement uses TRBV12-3 or TRBV12-4 and TRBJ2-2; the match to TRBD1 covers 7 bases. V shed 5 bases, J shed 3 bases, and the junction held 6 bases outside the gene matches. CDR3 size: 15 residues. The CDR3 loop is CASSPWTGDTGELFF. CDR3 nucleotide sequence: TGTGCCAGCAGTCCTTGGACAGGAGACACCGGGGAGCTGTTTTTT.

This clonotype was detected many times. V and J are TRBV28 and TRBJ2-2; D call uncertain. CDR1 is MDHEN and CDR2 is SYDVKM in the germline V gene. The CDR3 contains 14 residues. Trimming stripped 6 bases from V and 6 bases from J, with 14 bases between. CDR3 nucleotide sequence: TGTGCCAGCAGCCCCGGGCCTACCGCCGGGGAGCTGTTTTTT. Its protein is CASSPGPTAGELFF.

This clonotype came up many times. The chain uses TRBV29-1 and TRBJ1-2, with 9 nucleotides matching TRBD1. Germline CDR1 reads SQVTM; CDR2 reads ANQGSEA. Trimming took 7 bases from V and 6 from J; bases not matched to a gene: 3. CDR3 length equals 11 residues. This chain's CDR3 is CSAWDRDGYTF. CDR3 DNA sequence: TGCAGCGCGTGGGACAGGGATGGCTACACCTTC.

There are many counts of this clonotype. This sequence joins TRBV6-1 and TRBJ1-2; tentative D call: TRBD1 (6 bases). The CDR3 is 13 amino acids. Trimming stripped 7 bases from V and 0 bases from J, with 9 bases between. The germline CDR1 and CDR2 sequences are MNHNS and SASEGT. This chain's CDR3 is CASMDRANYGYTF. The DNA for the CDR3 is TGTGCCAGCATGGACAGAGCTAACTATGGCTACACCTTC.

This chain uses TRBV27 with TRBJ1-6; 11 nucleotides line up with TRBD1. This CDR3 is 13 amino acids long. The V segment lost 6 bases and the J segment 13 bases; nucleotides outside the gene matches: 5. Looked up from germline, CDR1 is MNHEY and CDR2 is SMNVEV (reference sequence). The CDR3 spells CASSGQGASPLHF. CDR3 nucleotide sequence: TGTGCCAGCAGCGGACAGGGGGCGTCGCCCCTCCACTTT.

The V gene is TRBV5-8, the J gene TRBJ1-2, with D possibly being TRBD1 (5 bases). The germline V and J ends were trimmed by 5 bases and 3 bases, with 14 bases remaining between them. Germline values: CDR1 SGHTS, CDR2 YDEGEE. This CDR3 comprises 14 residues. The CDR3 DNA follows: TGTGCCAGCAGATTACCGGGACGTTACTATGGCTACACCTTC. Protein: CASRLPGRYYGYTF.

This clonotype was seen repeatedly, ten times or more. The chain recombines TRBV28 with TRBJ2-5, with a possible D match to TRBD1 (6 bases). Germline V gene sequence: CDR1 MDHEN, CDR2 SYDVKM. Trimming removed 5 bases from V and 6 bases from J, with 19 bases in between. The CDR3 has 15 residues. The CDR3 spells CASSGRDTNHKTQYF. For the CDR3, the DNA is TGTGCCAGCAGTGGCCGGGACACTAACCACAAGACCCAGTACTTC. Full variable domain (rest looked up from reference TRBV28 and TRBJ2-5): DVKVTQSSRYLVKRTGEKVFLECVQDMDHENMFWYRQDPGLGLRLIYFSYDVKMKEKGDIPEGYSVSREKKERFSLILESASTNQTSMYLCASSGRDTNHKTQYFGPGTRLLVL.

Ten or more counts support this clonotype. CDR3 loop: CASSSDINYGYTF. In nucleotides, the CDR3 is TGTGCCAGCAGCTCGGACATCAACTATGGCTACACCTTC. This chain connects TRBV7-2 to TRBJ1-2, with D maybe TRBD1 (5 bases). Trimming shortened V by 4 bases and J by 2 bases, and 8 bases separated the two germline ends. CDR1 is SGHTA and CDR2 is FQGNSA in the germline V gene. The CDR3 consists of 13 residues.